One sample yielded the 9 T cell receptor beta chains listed below, sequenced in a study of cytomegalovirus exposure and HLA in healthy donors. The study ran its PCR with 60 Vbeta and 13 Jbeta primers. The protocol was immunoSEQ multiplex PCR, while the TCRdb copy is restricted to in-frame clones and leaves out a portion. The sample includes around 120,000 clones, 75% to 90% of them seen just once. Sequencing was carried out using PBMCs. The source of these receptors is a female donor in good health and CMV-seropositive.

The chain joins TRBV21-1 to TRBJ1-2; TRBD1, the D gene given by the table, was not confirmed from the DNA. TRBV21-1 has pseudogene status. The CDR3 is 15 amino acids. This CDR3 reads CASSKAKGVNYGYTF. The CDR3 nucleotides read TGTGCCAGCAGCAAAGCCAAGGGGGTTAACTATGGCTACACCTTC.

This chain links TRBV9 with TRBJ1-3; tentative D call: TRBD1 (5 bases). Germline assignment: CDR1 SGDLS and CDR2 YYNGEE. V lost 0 bases to trimming and J lost 2 bases, with 6 bases between them. The CDR3 runs to 14 residues. The CDR3 protein is CASSVGGAGNTIYF. CDR3 DNA sequence: TGTGCCAGCAGCGTAGGGGGGGCTGGAAACACCATATATTTT.

The CDR3 DNA sequence: TGTGCCAGTAGCCTAGGGGGTAGCTATGGCTACACCTTC. Protein sequence: CASSLGGSYGYTF. The rearrangement joins TRBV19 to TRBJ1-2; D is possibly TRBD1 (6 bases). V lost 6 bases and J lost 4, with 12 bases in between. The germline V gene has CDR1 LNHDA and CDR2 SQIVND (reference sequence). The CDR3 has 13 amino acids.

The V call is TRBV5-1, the J call TRBJ2-7; 9 bases map to TRBD1. Trimming cost V 4 bases and J 0 bases; bases outside gene matches: 5. CDR1 and CDR2 from the germline V gene are SGHRS and YFSETQ. The CDR3 runs to 15 residues. CDR3 sequence (DNA): TGCGCCAGCAGCCCGACAGGGGGAAGCTCCTACGAGCAGTACTTC. This sequence encodes CASSPTGGSSYEQYF.

This clone turned up a few times. The chain is built from TRBV30 and TRBJ1-3; 7 bases are a match to TRBD1. J gave up 0 bases and V 0 bases, and 8 bases lay outside the gene matches. The CDR3 extends over 17 amino acids. Germline lookup yields CDR1 GTSNPN and CDR2 SVGIG (reference sequence). CDR3 protein: CAWSVGTGAPSGNTIYF. The DNA for the CDR3 is TGTGCCTGGAGTGTTGGCACAGGGGCCCCCTCTGGAAACACCATATATTTT.

The chain recombines TRBV30 with TRBJ2-1, with D perhaps matching TRBD2 (5 bases). Trimming shortened V by 0 bases and J by 4 bases, and 13 bases separated the two germline ends. Germline values: CDR1 GTSNPN, CDR2 SVGIG (reference sequence). This CDR3 comprises 15 residues. The CDR3 coding sequence is TGTGCCTGGAGTGTACCCGGCCGCGGGTACAATGAGCAGTTCTTC. Its protein product is CAWSVPGRGYNEQFF.

This rearrangement joins TRBV6-5 to TRBJ1-5, with TRBD1 identical over 9 bases. The germline V gene encodes CDR1 MNHEY and CDR2 SVGAGI. CDR3 size: 15 residues. Germline trimming cut 0 bases from V and 4 bases from J; bases unmatched to any gene: 1. Here the CDR3 reads CASSYSGTGNQPQHF. CDR3 bases: TGTGCCAGCAGTTACTCGGGGACAGGGAATCAGCCCCAGCATTTT.

This clone was seen a handful of times. This chain links TRBV6-5 with TRBJ1-6; TRBD1 is a possible D gene (6 bases). V dropped 6 bases and J dropped 9 bases, with 18 bases sitting between them. The CDR3 length is 15 residues. Germline V lookup: CDR1 MNHEY, CDR2 SVGAGI. The CDR3 sequence is CASSTQGLTGSPLHF. CDR3 bases: TGTGCCAGCAGCACACAGGGCCTCACCGGTTCACCCCTCCACTTT.

The genes are TRBV2 and TRBJ2-1, with D perhaps matching TRBD2 (5 bases). The CDR3 is 15 amino acids. Trimming removed 5 bases from V and 9 bases from J, with 20 bases in between. Germline V CDR1 and CDR2: SNHLY, FYNNEI. The CDR3 loop reads CASSPGRTLPGEQFF. In DNA form, the CDR3 reads TGTGCCAGCAGTCCGGGAAGGACCCTTCCGGGTGAGCAGTTCTTC. Full variable domain (remainder filled in from reference TRBV2 and TRBJ2-1): EPEVTQTPSHQVTQMGQEVILRCVPISNHLYFYWYRQILGQKVEFLVSFYNNEISEKSEIFDDQFSVERPDGSNFTLKIRSTKLEDSAMYFCASSPGRTLPGEQFFGPGTRLTVL.